The following is a T cell receptor (beta chain) sequence with its context. Its antigen is not known. The data originate from a study of T-cell memory formation after mild COVID-19. Study overall: Clusters were largely donor specific.

5'RACE with constant-segment primers yielded barcoded, UMI-tagged TCR alpha and TCR beta cDNA libraries. TCRdb re-called the 5' RACE reads through MiXCR, storing one row per CDR3 protein. Seen here are roughly 130,000 distinct CDR3 sequences, approximately 15% observed once, and the top ten hold approximately 15%. Overall study results and limits: Pre-infection memory held some responding clones, suggesting pre-existing cross-reactive T cells responded.

Germline lookup yields CDR1 PRHDT and CDR2 FYEKMQ (reference sequence). The trim removed 5 bases at V and 6 bases at J, leaving 7 bases unmatched. The CDR3 covers 15 residues. The chain combines TRBV13 with TRBJ2-7; 13 nucleotides match TRBD2. Material for sequencing was PBMCs or a T cell subset sorted from them (not recorded which). The clonotype originates from an adult woman who had mild COVID-19 (a few samples of this study predate the infection). Cell type and time point are not known. CDR3: CASSRETSGRVEQYF. As DNA, the CDR3 is TGTGCCAGCAGCCGGGAAACTAGCGGGAGGGTCGAGCAGTACTTC.